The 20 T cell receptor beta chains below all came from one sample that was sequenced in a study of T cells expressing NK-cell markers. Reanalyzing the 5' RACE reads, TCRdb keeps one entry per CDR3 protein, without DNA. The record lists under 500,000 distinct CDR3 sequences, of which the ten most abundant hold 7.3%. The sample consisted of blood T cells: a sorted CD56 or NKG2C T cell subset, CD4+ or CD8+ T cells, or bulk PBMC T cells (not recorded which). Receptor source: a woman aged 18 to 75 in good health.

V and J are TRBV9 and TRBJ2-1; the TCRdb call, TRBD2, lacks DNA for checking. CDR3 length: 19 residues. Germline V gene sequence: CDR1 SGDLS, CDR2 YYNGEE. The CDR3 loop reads CASSAPTGTSIAINNEQFF. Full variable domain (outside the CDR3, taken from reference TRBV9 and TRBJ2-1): DSGVTQTPKHLITATGQRVTLRCSPRSGDLSVYWYQQSLDQGLQFLIQYYNGEERAKGNILERFSAQQFPDLHSELNLSSLELGDSALYFCASSAPTGTSIAINNEQFFGPGTRLTVL.

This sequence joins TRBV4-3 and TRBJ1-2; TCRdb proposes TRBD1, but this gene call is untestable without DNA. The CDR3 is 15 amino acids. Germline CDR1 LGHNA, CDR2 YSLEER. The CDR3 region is CASSQEWLGDYGYTF.

The CDR3 loop reads CASSYRAGASVDTQYF. The J gene is TRBJ2-3, the V gene TRBV14; TCRdb names TRBD2, which stays unverified in the absence of DNA. CDR3 length: 16 residues. Germline V gene lookup returns CDR1 SGHDN and CDR2 FVKESK. The full variable domain, completed using reference TRBV14 and TRBJ2-3, is EAGVTQFPSHSVIEKGQTVTLRCDPISGHDNLYWYRRVMGKEIKFLLHFVKESKQDESGMPNNRFLAERTGGTYSTLKVQPAELEDSGVYFCASSYRAGASVDTQYFGPGTRLTVL.

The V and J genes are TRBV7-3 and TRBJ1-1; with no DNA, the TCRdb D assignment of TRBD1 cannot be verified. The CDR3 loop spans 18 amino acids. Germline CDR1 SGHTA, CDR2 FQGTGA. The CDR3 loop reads CASSLKRGLGTLNTEAFF. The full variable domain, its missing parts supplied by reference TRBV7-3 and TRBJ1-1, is GAGVSQTPSNKVTEKGKYVELRCDPISGHTALYWYRQSLGQGPEFLIYFQGTGAADDSGLPNDRFFAVRPEGSVSTLKIQRTERGDSAVYLCASSLKRGLGTLNTEAFFGQGTRLTVV.

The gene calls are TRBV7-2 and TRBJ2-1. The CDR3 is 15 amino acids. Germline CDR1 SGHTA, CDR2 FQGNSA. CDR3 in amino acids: CASSLTLGSYNEQFF.

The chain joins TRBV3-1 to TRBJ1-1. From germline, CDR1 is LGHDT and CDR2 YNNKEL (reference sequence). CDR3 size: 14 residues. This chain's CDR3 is CASSQGGLATEAFF.

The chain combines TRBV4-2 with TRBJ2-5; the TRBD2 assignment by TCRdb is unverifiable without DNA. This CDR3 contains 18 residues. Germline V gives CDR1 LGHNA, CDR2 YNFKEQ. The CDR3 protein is CASSRGLGGGSWQETQYF.

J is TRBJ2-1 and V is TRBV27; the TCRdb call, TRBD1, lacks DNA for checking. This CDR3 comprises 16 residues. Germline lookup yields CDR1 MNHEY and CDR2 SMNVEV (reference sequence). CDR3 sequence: CASSLYWGIAHNEQFF.

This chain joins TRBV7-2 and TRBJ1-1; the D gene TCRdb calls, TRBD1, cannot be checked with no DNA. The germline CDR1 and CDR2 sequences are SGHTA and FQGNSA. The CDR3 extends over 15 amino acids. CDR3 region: CASSLGDRAVTEAFF.

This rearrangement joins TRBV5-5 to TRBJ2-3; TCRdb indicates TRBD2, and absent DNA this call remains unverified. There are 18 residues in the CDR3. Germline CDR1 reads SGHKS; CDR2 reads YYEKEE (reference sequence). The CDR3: CASNPGLAGVVSSDTQYF. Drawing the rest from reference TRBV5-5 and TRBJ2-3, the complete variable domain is DAGVTQSPTHLIKTRGQQVTLRCSPISGHKSVSWYQQVLGQGPQFIFQYYEKEERGRGNFPDRFSARQFPNYSSELNVNALLLGDSALYLCASNPGLAGVVSSDTQYFGPGTRLTVL.

The CDR3 loop is CSARVGPIHDF. This chain uses TRBV20-1 with TRBJ2-3; TCRdb's assignment of TRBD2 cannot be checked, as there is no DNA. Looked up from germline, CDR1 is DFQATT and CDR2 is SNEGSKA (reference sequence). The CDR3 has 11 amino acids.

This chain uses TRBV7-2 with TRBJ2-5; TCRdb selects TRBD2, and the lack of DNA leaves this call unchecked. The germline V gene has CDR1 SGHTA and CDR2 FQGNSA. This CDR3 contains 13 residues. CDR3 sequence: CASSLGGKPTQYF.

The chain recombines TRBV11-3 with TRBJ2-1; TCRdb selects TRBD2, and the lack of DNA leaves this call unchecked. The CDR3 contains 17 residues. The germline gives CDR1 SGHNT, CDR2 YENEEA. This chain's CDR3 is CASRPRLGVDSYNEQFF.

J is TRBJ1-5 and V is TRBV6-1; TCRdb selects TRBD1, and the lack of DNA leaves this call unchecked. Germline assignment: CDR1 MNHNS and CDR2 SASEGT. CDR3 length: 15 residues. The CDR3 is CASTTDRRSNQPQHF.

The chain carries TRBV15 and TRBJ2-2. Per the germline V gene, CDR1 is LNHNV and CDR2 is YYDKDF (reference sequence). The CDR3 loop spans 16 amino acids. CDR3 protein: CATSSRSGWSTGELFF.

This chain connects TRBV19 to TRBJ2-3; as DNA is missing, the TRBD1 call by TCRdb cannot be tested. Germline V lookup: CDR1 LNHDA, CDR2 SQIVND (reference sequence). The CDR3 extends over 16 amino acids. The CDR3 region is CASSSPGTASTDTQYF.

The CDR3 spells CASTPGQGAEDTQYF. The chain is built from TRBV5-1 and TRBJ2-3; absent DNA, TCRdb's TRBD1 call cannot be checked. This CDR3 contains 15 residues. CDR1 and CDR2 from the germline V gene are SGHRS and YFSETQ.

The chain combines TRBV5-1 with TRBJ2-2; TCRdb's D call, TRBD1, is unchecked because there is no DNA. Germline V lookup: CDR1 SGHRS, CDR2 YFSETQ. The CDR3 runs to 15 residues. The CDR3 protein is CASSLGTGTGGELFF.

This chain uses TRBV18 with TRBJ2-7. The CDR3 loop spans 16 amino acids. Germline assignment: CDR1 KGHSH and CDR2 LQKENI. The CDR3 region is CASSPTSGTASYEQYF.

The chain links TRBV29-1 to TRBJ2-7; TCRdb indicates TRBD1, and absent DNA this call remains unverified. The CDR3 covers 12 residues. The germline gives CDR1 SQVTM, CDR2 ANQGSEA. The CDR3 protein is CSVHEGGNEQYF.